The subject of this entry is one T cell receptor (beta chain). This clonotype is a singleton in its sample. No cognate antigen has been identified for it. Base qualities were left out, and no much larger clone turns up one base away. One read offers little support. The data derive from a study of CD8 T cells in Susac syndrome (dated by TCRdb to about 2019). Context from the whole study: The study used repertoire sequencing to test whether antigen drove CD8+ T cell activation and differentiation in Susac syndrome. Summary of the overall study and its limitations: The TCR sequencing and HLA analysis was acknowledged to have included a relatively small number of individuals.

RNA was extracted with the RNeasy kit and roughly 0.45 to 1 ug was reverse transcribed using random hexamers. The immunoSEQ multiplex PCR assay, which covers 54 Vbeta and 13 Jbeta segments, was used to amplify TCR beta CDR3 regions. PCR amplification bias was corrected by using a synthetic template baseline for primer optimization and computational correction. In the original analysis: Only productive sequences were kept, with reads annotated to V, D and J genes according to IMGT and analyzed in immunoSEQ Analyzer. To calculate clonality, Shannon entropy was normalized by log2 of the number of productive unique sequences and then subtracted from one. For each patient and control, public and private clones were evaluated within the 100 most prevalent clones. A clone was defined as Susac-specific if it was absent from the healthy and MS cohorts, from around 960 published viral clones and from other ImmuneACCESS disease sequences. Starting from the raw public reads, TCRdb applied fastp trimming at Q25, assembled clones with MiXCR and retained in-frame beta chains. Merged by CDR3 protein, the rows form single entries marked with the most common genes and DNA. Clone size and V and J calls follow TCRdb, not the original study. The sample table lists 150,000 to 200,000 distinct CDR3 sequences, almost 96% of them with a count of one. The biggest ten clones account for under 0.095% of the sample.

Peripheral blood CD8+ and CD4+ T cells from healthy donors, Susac syndrome patients and multiple sclerosis patients were profiled using high-throughput TCR beta sequencing. Treatment-naive patients with stable or active relapsing-remitting disease fulfilling revised McDonald criteria were used as multiple sclerosis controls. Bulk CD8+ and CD4+ T cells were purified by magnetic negative isolation, whereas CD8+ TEMRA cells were enriched by FACS. Blood was drawn into EDTA tubes, processed within 24 hours, and PBMCs were isolated by density gradient centrifugation. PBMCs intended for TCR sequencing were frozen in liquid nitrogen and were later thawed in a 37 degrees C water bath. Purity of sorted or isolated CD4+, CD8+ and CD8+ TEMRA cells was at least 90%. The germline V gene supplies CDR1 SGDLS and CDR2 YYNGEE. The CDR3 goes from the cysteine to the phenylalanine over 16 residues. Of all the DNA, just the CDR3 is kept, 48 bases in frame from base 1. At the junction V is shortened by 0 bases and J by 1 base, with 13 bases in between.

This TCR was recovered from a human donor with multiple sclerosis. In this chain, TRBV9 is recombined with TRBJ1-1; tentative D gene TRBD1, with 5 bases matching. Input material: CD4+ T cells from PBMCs. The sequenced DNA: TGTGCCAGCAGCGTAGTATCAGGGCAAGGGAACACTGAAGCTTTCTTT. Translated, it gives CASSVVSGQGNTEAFF.